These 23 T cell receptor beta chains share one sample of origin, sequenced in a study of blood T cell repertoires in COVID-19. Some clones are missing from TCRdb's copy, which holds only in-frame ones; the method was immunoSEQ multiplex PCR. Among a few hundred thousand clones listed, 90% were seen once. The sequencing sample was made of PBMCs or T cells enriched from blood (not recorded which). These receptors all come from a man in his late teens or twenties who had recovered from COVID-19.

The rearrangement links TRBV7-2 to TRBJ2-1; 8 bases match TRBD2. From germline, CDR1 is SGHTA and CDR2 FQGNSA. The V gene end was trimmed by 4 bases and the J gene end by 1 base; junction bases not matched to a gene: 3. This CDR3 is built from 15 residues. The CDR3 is CASSYVAGSYNEQFF. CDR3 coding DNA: TGTGCCAGCAGCTACGTAGCGGGGTCCTACAATGAGCAGTTCTTC.

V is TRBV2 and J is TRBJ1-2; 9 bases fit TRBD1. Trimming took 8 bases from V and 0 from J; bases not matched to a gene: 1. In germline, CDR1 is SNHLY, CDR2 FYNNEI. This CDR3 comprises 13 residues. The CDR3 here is CASGTGPNYGYTF. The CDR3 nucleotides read TGTGCCAGCGGGACAGGGCCTAACTATGGCTACACCTTC. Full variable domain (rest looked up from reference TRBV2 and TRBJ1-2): EPEVTQTPSHQVTQMGQEVILRCVPISNHLYFYWYRQILGQKVEFLVSFYNNEISEKSEIFDDQFSVERPDGSNFTLKIRSTKLEDSAMYFCASGTGPNYGYTFGSGTRLTVV.

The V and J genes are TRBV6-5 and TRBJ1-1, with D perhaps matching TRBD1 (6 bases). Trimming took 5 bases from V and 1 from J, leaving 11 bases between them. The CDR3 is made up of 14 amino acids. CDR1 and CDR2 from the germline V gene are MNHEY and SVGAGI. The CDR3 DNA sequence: TGTGCCAGCAGTCCCACGACAGGGAACACTGAAGCTTTCTTT. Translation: CASSPTTGNTEAFF.

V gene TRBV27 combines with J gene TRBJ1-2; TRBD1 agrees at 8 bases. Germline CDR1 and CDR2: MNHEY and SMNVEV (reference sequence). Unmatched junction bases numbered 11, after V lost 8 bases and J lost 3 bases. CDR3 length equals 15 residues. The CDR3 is CASSGWAGGDYGYTF. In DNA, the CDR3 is TGTGCCAGCTCCGGGTGGGCAGGGGGCGACTATGGCTACACCTTC.

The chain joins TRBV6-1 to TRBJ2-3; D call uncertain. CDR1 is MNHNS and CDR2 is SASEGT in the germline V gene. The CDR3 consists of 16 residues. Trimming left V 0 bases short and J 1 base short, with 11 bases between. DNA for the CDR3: TGTGCCAGCAGTGAAGCGAGGTTGCTGGGCACAGATACGCAGTATTTT. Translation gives CASSEARLLGTDTQYF.

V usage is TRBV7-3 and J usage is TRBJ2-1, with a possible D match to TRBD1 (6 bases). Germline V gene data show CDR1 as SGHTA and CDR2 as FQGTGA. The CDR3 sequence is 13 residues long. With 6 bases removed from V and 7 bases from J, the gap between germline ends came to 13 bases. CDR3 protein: CASSTGSGNEQFF. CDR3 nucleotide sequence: TGTGCCAGCAGTACAGGGTCTGGAAATGAGCAGTTCTTC.

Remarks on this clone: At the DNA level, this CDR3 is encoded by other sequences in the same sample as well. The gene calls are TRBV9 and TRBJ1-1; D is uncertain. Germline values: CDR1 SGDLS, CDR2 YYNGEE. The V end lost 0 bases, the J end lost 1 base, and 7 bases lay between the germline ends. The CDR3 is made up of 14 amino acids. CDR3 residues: CASSVESRNTEAFF. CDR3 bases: TGTGCCAGCAGCGTAGAGTCGAGGAACACTGAAGCTTTCTTT.

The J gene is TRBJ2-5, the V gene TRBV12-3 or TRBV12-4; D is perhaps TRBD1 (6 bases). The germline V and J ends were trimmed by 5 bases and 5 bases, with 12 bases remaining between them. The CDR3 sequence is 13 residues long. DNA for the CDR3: TGTGCCAGCAGTAGGGGGATTCGGGAGACCCAGTACTTC. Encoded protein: CASSRGIRETQYF.

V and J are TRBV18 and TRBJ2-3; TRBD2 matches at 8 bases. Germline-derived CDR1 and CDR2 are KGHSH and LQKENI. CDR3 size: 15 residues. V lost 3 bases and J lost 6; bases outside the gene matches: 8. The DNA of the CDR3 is TGTGCCAGCTCACCCTCCGGGGGGGCCGCGGATACGCAGTATTTT. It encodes CASSPSGGAADTQYF.

In DNA form, the CDR3 reads TGCGCCAGCAGTGAGGTTCAGGGCAATCAGCCCCAGCATTTT. Its translation: CASSEVQGNQPQHF. V usage is TRBV10-2 and J usage is TRBJ1-5; D is ambiguous. Deletions cut 2 bases from V and 2 bases from J, with 7 bases between. Germline assignment: CDR1 WSHSY and CDR2 SAAADI. The CDR3 totals 14 residues.

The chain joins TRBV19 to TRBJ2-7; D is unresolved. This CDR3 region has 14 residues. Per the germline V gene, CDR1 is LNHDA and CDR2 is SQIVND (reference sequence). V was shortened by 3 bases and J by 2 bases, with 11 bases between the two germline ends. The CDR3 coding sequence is TGTGCCAGTAGTATTGACTCTATAACCTACGAGCAGTACTTC. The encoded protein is CASSIDSITYEQYF.

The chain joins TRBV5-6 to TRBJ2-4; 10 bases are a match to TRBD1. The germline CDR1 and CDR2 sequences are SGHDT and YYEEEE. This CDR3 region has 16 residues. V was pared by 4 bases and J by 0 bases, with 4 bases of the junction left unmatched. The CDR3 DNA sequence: TGTGCCAGCAGCCAAGGACAGGGGGGAGCCAAAAACATTCAGTACTTC. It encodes CASSQGQGGAKNIQYF.

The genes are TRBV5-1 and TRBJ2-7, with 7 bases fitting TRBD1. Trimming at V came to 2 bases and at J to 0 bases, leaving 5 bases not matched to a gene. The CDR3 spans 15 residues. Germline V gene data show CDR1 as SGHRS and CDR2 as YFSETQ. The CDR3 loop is CASSFSTGSSYEQYF. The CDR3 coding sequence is TGCGCCAGCAGCTTCTCGACAGGGAGCTCCTACGAGCAGTACTTC.

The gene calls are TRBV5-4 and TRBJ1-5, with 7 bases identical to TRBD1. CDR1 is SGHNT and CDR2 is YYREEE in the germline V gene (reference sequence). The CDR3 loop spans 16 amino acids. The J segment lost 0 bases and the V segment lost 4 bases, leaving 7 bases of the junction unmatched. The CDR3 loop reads CASSPRTGDSNQPQHF. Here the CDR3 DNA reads TGTGCCAGCAGCCCAAGGACAGGAGATAGCAATCAGCCCCAGCATTTT.

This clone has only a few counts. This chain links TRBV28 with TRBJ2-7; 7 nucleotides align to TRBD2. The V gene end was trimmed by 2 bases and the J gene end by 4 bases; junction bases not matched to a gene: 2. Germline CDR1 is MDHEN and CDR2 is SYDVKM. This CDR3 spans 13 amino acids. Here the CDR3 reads CASSLGGGYEQYF. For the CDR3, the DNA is TGTGCCAGCAGTTTAGGGGGAGGGTACGAGCAGTACTTC.

Written as DNA, the CDR3 is TGTGCCAGCAGCCAAGGAGATTGGGGGCGGGCTAGGACCCCCTTCCAAGAGACCCAGTACTTC. As protein: CASSQGDWGRARTPFQETQYF. The chain uses TRBV4-2 and TRBJ2-5, with D possibly being TRBD1 (6 bases). Looked up from germline, CDR1 is LGHNA and CDR2 is YNFKEQ. The CDR3 spans 21 residues. Trimming cost V 1 base and J 1 base, with 28 bases left between them.

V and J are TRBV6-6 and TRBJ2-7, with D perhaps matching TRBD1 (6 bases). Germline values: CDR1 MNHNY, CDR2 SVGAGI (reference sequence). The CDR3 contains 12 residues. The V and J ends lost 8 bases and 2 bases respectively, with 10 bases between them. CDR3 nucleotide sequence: TGTGCCAGCCAGGGGAGCCCCTACGAGCAGTACTTC. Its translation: CASQGSPYEQYF.

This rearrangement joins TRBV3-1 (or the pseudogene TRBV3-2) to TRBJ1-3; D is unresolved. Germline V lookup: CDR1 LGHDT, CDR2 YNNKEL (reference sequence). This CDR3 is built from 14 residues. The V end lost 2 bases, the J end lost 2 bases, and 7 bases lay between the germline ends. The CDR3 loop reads CASSQSRAGNTIYF. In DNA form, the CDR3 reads TGTGCCAGCAGCCAATCCCGCGCTGGAAACACCATATATTTT.

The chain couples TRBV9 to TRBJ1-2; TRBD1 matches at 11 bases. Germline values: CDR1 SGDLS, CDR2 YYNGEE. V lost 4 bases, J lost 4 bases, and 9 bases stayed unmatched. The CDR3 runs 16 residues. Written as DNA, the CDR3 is TGTGCCAGCAGCATGCGGACAGGGGGCGTCCCCTATGGCTACACCTTC. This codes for CASSMRTGGVPYGYTF.

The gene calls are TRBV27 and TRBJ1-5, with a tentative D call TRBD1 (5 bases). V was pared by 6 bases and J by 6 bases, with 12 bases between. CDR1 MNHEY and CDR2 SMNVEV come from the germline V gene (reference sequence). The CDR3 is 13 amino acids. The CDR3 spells CASRGGAGQPQHF. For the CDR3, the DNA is TGTGCCAGCAGGGGAGGGGCGGGTCAGCCCCAGCATTTT.

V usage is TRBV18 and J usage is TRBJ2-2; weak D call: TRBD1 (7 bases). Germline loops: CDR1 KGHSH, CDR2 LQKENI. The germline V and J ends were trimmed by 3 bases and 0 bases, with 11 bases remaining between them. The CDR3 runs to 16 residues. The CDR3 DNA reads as TGTGCCAGCTCACCTCGCGGGACAGCGAACACCGGGGAGCTGTTTTTT. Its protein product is CASSPRGTANTGELFF. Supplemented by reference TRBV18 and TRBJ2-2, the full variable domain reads NAGVMQNPRHLVRRRGQEARLRCSPMKGHSHVYWYRQLPEEGLKFMVYLQKENIIDESGMPKERFSAEFPKEGPSILRIQQVVRGDSAAYFCASSPRGTANTGELFFGEGSRLTVL.

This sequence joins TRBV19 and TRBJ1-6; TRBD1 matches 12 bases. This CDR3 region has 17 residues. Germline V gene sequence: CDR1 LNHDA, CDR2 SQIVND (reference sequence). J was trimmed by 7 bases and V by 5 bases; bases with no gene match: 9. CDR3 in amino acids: CASSSGTGGIMNSPLHF. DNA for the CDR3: TGTGCCAGTAGTTCCGGGACAGGGGGCATCATGAATTCACCCCTCCACTTT. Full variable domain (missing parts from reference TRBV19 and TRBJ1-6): DGGITQSPKYLFRKEGQNVTLSCEQNLNHDAMYWYRQDPGQGLRLIYYSQIVNDFQKGDIAEGYSVSREKKESFPLTVTSAQKNPTAFYLCASSSGTGGIMNSPLHFGNGTRLTVT.

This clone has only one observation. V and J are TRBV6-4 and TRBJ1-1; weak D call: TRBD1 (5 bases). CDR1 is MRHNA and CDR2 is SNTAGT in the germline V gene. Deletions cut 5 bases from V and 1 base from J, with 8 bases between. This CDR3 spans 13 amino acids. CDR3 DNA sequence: TGTGCCAGCAGTAAACAGGAGAACACTGAAGCTTTCTTT. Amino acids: CASSKQENTEAFF.